The rows below give T cell receptor beta chains drawn from one sample of a study of OX40 agonist ivuxolimab in advanced cancers. Sequencing used immunoSEQ multiplex PCR; TCRdb keeps in-frame clones, though not all of them. Of 53,000 or so clones in the sample, roughly 73% were seen once. This sample comprised CD4+ or CD8+ T cells sorted from blood, obtained in a trial of the OX40 agonist ivuxolimab. These TCRs come from an adult with an advanced solid tumor such as melanoma, head and neck, liver or kidney cancer. Each CDR3 is given with its conserved first and last residue. A D gene is named only where the DNA matches it firmly. Part of the rows lack a size; the others show once, few, many or a class for expanded clones.

j_gene | v_gene | abundance | d_gene | CDR3nt | CDR3aa
TRBJ1-2 | TRBV7-2 | - | TRBD1 | TGTGCCAGCAACTCGGGACAGACTGTCTATGGCTACACCTTC | CASNSGQTVYGYTF
TRBJ2-3 | TRBV18 | - | - | TGTGCCAGCTCACCACGGAGAAAGAGCCCCACAGATACGCAGTATTTT | CASSPRRKSPTDTQYF
TRBJ1-6 | TRBV5-6 | - | TRBD1 | TGTGCCAGCAGCGCCCTTGACAGGGGGTTATATAATTCACCCCTCCACTTT | CASSALDRGLYNSPLHF
TRBJ1-5 | TRBV19 | - | - | TGTGCCAGTAGTTCCCAGGCGCACAATCAGCCCCAGCATTTT | CASSSQAHNQPQHF
TRBJ1-1 | TRBV28 | - | TRBD1 | TGTGCCAGCAGTTTAGGGGACAGGGTGAACACTGAAGCTTTCTTT | CASSLGDRVNTEAFF
TRBJ2-7 | TRBV11-2 | - | - | TGTGCCAGCAGCTTATTCAGTCTCTCCTACGAGCAGTACTTC | CASSLFSLSYEQYF
TRBJ2-5 | TRBV11-2 | - | TRBD2 | TGTGCCAGCAGCCCCAGTAGCGGGGTCCAAGAGACCCAGTACTTC | CASSPSSGVQETQYF
TRBJ2-1 | TRBV4-1 | - | - | TGCGCCAGCAGCCGCCACGGGGCTAGCCTCGGGAATGAGCAGTTCTTC | CASSRHGASLGNEQFF
TRBJ1-6 | TRBV7-2 | medium-sized | - | TGTGCCAGCAGCTTAGTGTCTCAGGGAGGTTCACCCCTCCACTTT | CASSLVSQGGSPLHF
TRBJ2-7 | TRBV7-9 | - | - | TGTGCCAGCAACCCAGGGCCAGTGTACGAGCAGTACTTC | CASNPGPVYEQYF
TRBJ2-5 | TRBV9 | - | - | TGTGCCAGCAGCGTAGGGGGAGGGACCCAGTACTTC | CASSVGGGTQYF
TRBJ2-3 | TRBV27 | - | - | TGTGCCAGCAGTTTATCGTCGGGGCCGCAGTATTTT | CASSLSSGPQYF
TRBJ1-2 | TRBV29-1 | - | - | TGCAGCGTCGACACAGGGACCAACTATGGCTACACCTTC | CSVDTGTNYGYTF
TRBJ2-7 | TRBV18 | medium-sized | - | TGTGCCAGCACCACACCAGGGACATACGAGCAGTACTTC | CASTTPGTYEQYF
TRBJ2-5 | TRBV19 | - | - | TGTGCCAGTAGCGTCAGAGGGGATGGGGAGACCCAGTACTTC | CASSVRGDGETQYF
TRBJ2-5 | TRBV19 | - | - | TGTGCCAGTAGTATTTTGGGGCACCAAGAGACCCAGTACTTC | CASSILGHQETQYF
TRBJ2-5 | TRBV7-2 | - | - | TGTGCCAGCAGCCCCTCCGGCTTGTCCTTGGGGTACTTC | CASSPSGLSLGYF
TRBJ2-7 | TRBV7-2 | - | - | TGTGCCAGCAGCTCAAGGACGGAGCGTGGTGAGCAGTACTTC | CASSSRTERGEQYF
TRBJ2-7 | TRBV19 | few | - | TGTGCCAGTAGACAAGACTACGAGCAGTACTTC | CASRQDYEQYF
TRBJ1-4 | TRBV15 | few | TRBD1 | TGTGCCACCAGCAGAGAAACAGGGGAGCATGAAAAACTGTTTTTT | CATSRETGEHEKLFF
TRBJ1-5 | TRBV2 | - | - | TGTGCCAGCAGTGACCCATCAGGGCCCCAGCCCCAGCATTTT | CASSDPSGPQPQHF
TRBJ2-1 | TRBV6-5 | once | - | TGTGCCAGCAGTGCCCTGGGAAGCTCCTACAATGAGCAGTTCTTC | CASSALGSSYNEQFF
TRBJ2-7 | TRBV18 | - | - | TGTGCCAGCTCCCGAGTAACAGGGCCCCTCGGGGAGCAGTACTTC | CASSRVTGPLGEQYF
TRBJ2-2 | TRBV4-3 | once | TRBD1 | TGCGCCAGCAGCCAAGAAGAGACAGGGGGGATATTCAGGGGGGAGCTGTTTTTT | CASSQEETGGIFRGELFF
TRBJ2-2 | TRBV28 | - | TRBD1 | TGTGCCAGCAGCATGGGACAGGGGTTTGCCGGGGAGCTGTTTTTT | CASSMGQGFAGELFF
TRBJ2-7 | TRBV7-2 | once | - | TGTGCCAGCAGCTCTAGTGGGCCATCCTACGAGCAGTACTTC | CASSSSGPSYEQYF
TRBJ2-3 | TRBV9 | - | - | TGTGCCAGCAGCCCTCAGGCGGGGATAGACACAGATACGCAGTATTTT | CASSPQAGIDTDTQYF
TRBJ2-3 | TRBV5-1 | - | TRBD1 | TGCGCCAGCAGCTTAATAGGGGGCCAGGATACGCAGTATTTT | CASSLIGGQDTQYF
TRBJ2-7 | TRBV13 | - | TRBD2 | TGTGCCAGCAGCTTATGGAGGGGACTAGCGGGCTCCTACGAGCAGTACTTC | CASSLWRGLAGSYEQYF
TRBJ1-4 | TRBV5-1 | few | TRBD1 | TGCGCCAGCAGCCTACGGACAGGTCGGGACGAAAAACTGTTTTTT | CASSLRTGRDEKLFF
TRBJ1-1 | TRBV18 | once | - | TGTGCCAGCTCACAGTCGATGGAGACTGAAGCTTTCTTT | CASSQSMETEAFF
TRBJ2-3 | TRBV28 | once | - | TGTGCCAGCAGTATAGCGCCCAGCACAGATACGCAGTATTTT | CASSIAPSTDTQYF
TRBJ1-4 | TRBV7-9 | many | - | TGTGCCAGCAACCGCATGGGGATCAGGGGTGAAAAACTGTTTTTT | CASNRMGIRGEKLFF
TRBJ2-2 | TRBV10-1 | once | - | TGCGCCAGCAGTATCAGTGGGAGCGCGAACACCGGGGAGCTGTTTTTT | CASSISGSANTGELFF
TRBJ2-7 | TRBV5-4 | few | TRBD1 | TGTGCCAGCAGCCCCCGGACAGGGTTTCGCGAGCAGTACTTC | CASSPRTGFREQYF
TRBJ2-5 | TRBV7-3 | - | TRBD1 | TGTGCCAGCAGCTTAACGGGGACAGGGTTAGAGACCCAGTACTTC | CASSLTGTGLETQYF
TRBJ1-1 | TRBV12-5 | - | - | TGTGCTAGTGGTTTGCCCCTTGCTGGGTGGGGGCGGTTGATCGGCCCTGAAGCTTTCTTT | CASGLPLAGWGRLIGPEAFF
TRBJ1-4 | TRBV4-3 | - | - | TGCGCCAGCAGCCAACAGAGCAGAACAACTAATGAAAAACTGTTTTTT | CASSQQSRTTNEKLFF
TRBJ2-7 | TRBV14 | - | - | TGTGCCAGCAGCCAAGCAATAGCGAGGGAGCAGTACTTC | CASSQAIAREQYF
TRBJ2-7 | TRBV19 | - | TRBD1 | TGTGCCAGTAGTATAGCCGGCAGGGGGTGGGACGAGCAGTACTTC | CASSIAGRGWDEQYF
TRBJ2-7 | TRBV5-6 | - | - | TGTGCCAGCAGCTTGAACTACGAGCAGTACTTC | CASSLNYEQYF
TRBJ1-1 | TRBV5-1 | - | - | TGCGCCAGCAGCGCCAGGGACCCGAACACTGAAGCTTTCTTT | CASSARDPNTEAFF
TRBJ1-1 | TRBV19 | - | - | TGTGCCAGTAGGTACCCTGGGGGGTTTGGCACTGAAGCTTTCTTT | CASRYPGGFGTEAFF
TRBJ2-7 | TRBV30 | - | - | TGTGCCTGGAGTGTACGCCTGGACTCTGATTACGAGCAGTACTTC | CAWSVRLDSDYEQYF
TRBJ1-6 | TRBV28 | few | - | TGTGCCAGCAGTAGCATAGTCAATTCACCCCTCCACTTT | CASSSIVNSPLHF